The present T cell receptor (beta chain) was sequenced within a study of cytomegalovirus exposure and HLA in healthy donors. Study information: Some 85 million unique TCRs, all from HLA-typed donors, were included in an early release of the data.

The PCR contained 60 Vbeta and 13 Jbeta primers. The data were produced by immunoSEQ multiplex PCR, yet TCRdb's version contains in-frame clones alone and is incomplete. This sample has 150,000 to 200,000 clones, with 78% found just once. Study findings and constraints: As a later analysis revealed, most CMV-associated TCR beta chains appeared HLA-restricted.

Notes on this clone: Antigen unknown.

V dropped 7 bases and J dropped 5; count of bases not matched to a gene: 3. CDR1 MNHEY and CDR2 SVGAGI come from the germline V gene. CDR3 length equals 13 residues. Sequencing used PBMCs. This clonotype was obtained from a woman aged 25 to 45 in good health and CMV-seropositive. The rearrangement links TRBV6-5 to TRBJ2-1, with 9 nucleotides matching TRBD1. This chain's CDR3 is CASMDRGDNEQFF. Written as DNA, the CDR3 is TGTGCCAGCATGGACAGGGGTGACAATGAGCAGTTCTTC.